Shown below are 10 T cell receptor beta chains from a single sample sequenced in a study of cytomegalovirus exposure and HLA in healthy donors. The PCR contained 60 Vbeta and 13 Jbeta primers. The method was immunoSEQ multiplex PCR; TCRdb's version includes in-frame clones alone and lacks a portion of them. The sample shows about 200,000 clones, approximately 85% of them seen only once. The sample was PBMCs. These receptors originate from a woman in her forties or fifties in good health and CMV-seronegative.

This chain joins TRBV28 and TRBJ2-5; D is perhaps TRBD1 (6 bases). V lost 6 bases, J lost 2 bases, and 7 bases lay in between. Germline CDR1 and CDR2: MDHEN and SYDVKM. The CDR3 extends over 12 amino acids. CDR3 sequence reads: CASRRGQETQYF. The CDR3 coding sequence is TGTGCCAGCAGGAGGGGGCAAGAGACCCAGTACTTC.

The rearrangement links TRBV12-1 to TRBJ1-5; no check of the table's D call, TRBD1, against the DNA was made. TRBV12-1 is a documented pseudogene. The CDR3 contains 16 residues. Written as DNA, the CDR3 is TGTGCCAGCAGCTTTCAGGGGCAGGGTGGCAATCAGCCCCAGCATTTT. This codes for CASSFQGQGGNQPQHF.

DNA for the CDR3: TGCGCCAGCAGCGAGGGGGGCGTTGGGAGACAGGGTTGGGATCAGCAGTACTTC. This codes for CASSEGGVGRQGWDQQYF. The chain links TRBV10-2 to TRBJ2-7, with D possibly being TRBD1 (7 bases). The germline V and J ends were trimmed by 6 bases and 8 bases, with 32 bases remaining between them. This CDR3 contains 18 residues. Per the germline V gene, CDR1 is WSHSY and CDR2 is SAAADI.

V is TRBV30 and J is TRBJ2-2, with 11 bases identical to TRBD1. After removal of 5 bases from V and 5 bases from J, the junction contained 10 bases not matched to a gene. Germline V gene lookup returns CDR1 GTSNPN and CDR2 SVGIG (reference sequence). This CDR3 is built from 16 residues. The chain's CDR3 is CAWASDRGLLTGELFF. In DNA, the CDR3 is TGTGCCTGGGCCTCGGACAGGGGGCTTTTGACCGGGGAGCTGTTTTTT.

The chain employs TRBV6-5 and TRBJ2-7; 13 bases agree with TRBD2. The CDR3 has 15 amino acids. The V and J ends lost 6 bases and 9 bases, in that order; junction bases with no gene match: 11. In germline, CDR1 is MNHEY, CDR2 SVGAGI. The CDR3 reads CASSRGTSGGERQYF. The CDR3 nucleotides are TGTGCCAGCAGCCGGGGAACTAGCGGGGGGGAACGGCAGTACTTC.

This chain connects TRBV1 to TRBJ2-1; TRBD2, as called in the table, went unchecked against the DNA. TRBV1 is recorded as a pseudogene. CDR3 length: 19 residues. The CDR3 reads CTSSQPGLAGGGAYNEQFF. The CDR3 bases are TGCACCAGCAGCCAACCGGGACTAGCGGGCGGAGGGGCCTACAATGAGCAGTTCTTC.

This chain uses TRBV15 with TRBJ2-2; TRBD1 is a possible D gene (7 bases). V dropped 4 bases and J dropped 0 bases, with 15 bases sitting between them. The CDR3 loop spans 17 amino acids. Germline V CDR1 and CDR2: LNHNV, YYDKDF (reference sequence). CDR3 coding DNA: TGTGCCACCAGCAAGGGGGCCGGGACTTCGAACACCGGGGAGCTGTTTTTT. Residues: CATSKGAGTSNTGELFF.

In this sample, this clone turned up once. V gene TRBV11-2 combines with J gene TRBJ1-1; D may be TRBD1 (6 bases). V shed 4 bases and J shed 5 bases, with 20 bases lying between them. Per the germline V gene, CDR1 is SGHAT and CDR2 is FQNNGV. CDR3 size: 16 residues. The DNA of the CDR3 is TGTGCCAGCAGCTCCTTCGTAATTTTAAGGGGGACTGAAGCTTTCTTT. Translating gives CASSSFVILRGTEAFF.

This clone was seen only once. V usage is TRBV6-6 and J usage is TRBJ1-4, with a possible D match to TRBD1 (6 bases). Looked up from germline, CDR1 is MNHNY and CDR2 is SVGAGI (reference sequence). This CDR3 is built from 15 residues. With 5 bases removed from V and 3 bases from J, the gap between germline ends came to 13 bases. CDR3 nucleotide sequence: TGTGCCAGCAGTGGACAGCAAGGGGCTAATGAAAAACTGTTTTTT. It translates to CASSGQQGANEKLFF.

The chain couples TRBV5-1 to TRBJ1-3; 8 nucleotides agree with TRBD1. The CDR3 covers 16 residues. Unmatched junction bases numbered 5, after V lost 3 bases and J lost 0 bases. Per germline, CDR1 SGHRS and CDR2 YFSETQ. In nucleotides, the CDR3 is TGCGCCAGCAGCTGGGACAGGTCGAGCTCTGGAAACACCATATATTTT. Translated: CASSWDRSSSGNTIYF. The variable domain in full, with the rest retrieved from reference TRBV5-1 and TRBJ1-3, is KAGVTQTPRYLIKTRGQQVTLSCSPISGHRSVSWYQQTPGQGLQFLFEYFSETQRNKGNFPGRFSGRQFSNSRSEMNVSTLELGDSALYLCASSWDRSSSGNTIYFGEGSWLTVV.